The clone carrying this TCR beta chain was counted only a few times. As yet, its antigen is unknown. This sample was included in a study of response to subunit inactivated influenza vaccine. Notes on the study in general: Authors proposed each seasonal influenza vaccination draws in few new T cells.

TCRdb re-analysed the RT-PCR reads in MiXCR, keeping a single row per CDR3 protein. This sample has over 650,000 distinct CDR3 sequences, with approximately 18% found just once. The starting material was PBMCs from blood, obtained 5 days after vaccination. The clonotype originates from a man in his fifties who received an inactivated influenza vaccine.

The CDR3 DNA is TGTGCCAGCAGCTTAGCCCGGACCGGTGAGCAGTTCTTC. This translates into CASSLARTGEQFF. This rearrangement joins TRBV11-2 to TRBJ2-1; D not certain. V lost 1 base and J lost 9, with 10 bases in between. The CDR3 is 13 residues long. CDR1 and CDR2 from the germline V gene are SGHAT and FQNNGV.